The T cell receptor beta chain under discussion was sequenced for a study of beta chain features in type 1 diabetes. The ends lost 2 bases at V and 4 bases at J; junction bases unmatched: 4. The germline V gene has CDR1 MNHEY and CDR2 SVGAGI. CDR3 length equals 15 residues. This clone was counted only a few times. The authors reverse transcribed all of the isolated RNA, so sequencing captured expressed TCRB transcripts. Clones were sequenced by immunoSEQ multiplex PCR, and TCRdb holds only the in-frame ones, with some missing. The table shows tens of thousands of clones, with approximately 32% occurring only once.

The sequenced sample was stem cell memory CD4+ T cells from blood. The rearrangement joins TRBV6-5 to TRBJ1-2; 10 bases agree with TRBD1. The TCR was taken from a woman aged 18-30 years in good health. As DNA, the CDR3 is TGTGCCAGCAGTTACGGGACAGGGGAAATCTATGGCTACACCTTC. Protein sequence: CASSYGTGEIYGYTF.